The 17 T cell receptor beta chains reported below all come from one sample, sequenced in a study of T cell responses to AZD1222 COVID-19 vaccine. TCRdb's table, derived via immunoSEQ multiplex PCR, lists solely in-frame clones and lacks some. The table has about 190,000 clones, approximately 94% seen once; the top ten hold about 9.3%. Sequenced material: peripheral blood, taken on day 0 of AZD1222 vaccination. These receptors were collected from an adult in good health.

This CDR3 reads CASSPSLVAGGPNSYNEQFF. CDR3 nucleotide sequence: TGTGCCAGCAGCCCAAGCCTGGTAGCGGGAGGGCCAAATTCCTACAATGAGCAGTTCTTC. The genes are TRBV9 and TRBJ2-1; 11 bases map to TRBD2. CDR3 length: 20 amino acids. Germline lookup yields CDR1 SGDLS and CDR2 YYNGEE. V trimming: 4 bases; J trimming: 1 base; junction bases outside the gene matches: 16.

Written as DNA, the CDR3 is TGTGCCAGCAGCCAAGGTAGGCGGACAGTGATAAACACTGAAGCTTTCTTT. Protein sequence: CASSQGRRTVINTEAFF. J is TRBJ1-1 and V is TRBV3-1 (or the pseudogene TRBV3-2); tentative D call: TRBD1 (6 bases). Germline V gene sequence: CDR1 LGHDT, CDR2 YNNKEL (reference sequence). Deletions cut 1 base from V and 2 bases from J, with 17 bases between. The CDR3 is 17 amino acids.

This clone was recorded once. The rearrangement joins TRBV7-2 to TRBJ2-4; TRBD2 might be the D (5 bases). Per germline, CDR1 SGHTA and CDR2 FQGNSA. The ends were cut back, 3 bases at V and 9 bases at J, with 15 bases in the middle. CDR3 length equals 14 residues. The DNA of the CDR3 is TGTGCCAGCAGCTTTTTCGGCGAGCGGTCCATTCAGTACTTC. The encoded protein is CASSFFGERSIQYF.

V usage is TRBV6-4 and J usage is TRBJ2-3; 10 nucleotides agree with TRBD2. Looked up from germline, CDR1 is MRHNA and CDR2 is SNTAGT. The CDR3 contains 16 residues. With 5 bases clipped from V and 4 bases from J, the junction kept 9 bases outside the gene matches. The CDR3 spells CASSRLAGDPSDTQYF. The CDR3 DNA reads TGTGCCAGCAGTCGCCTAGCGGGAGATCCATCAGATACGCAGTATTTT.

The genes are TRBV18 and TRBJ1-2; D call uncertain. Germline lookup yields CDR1 KGHSH and CDR2 LQKENI. V dropped 0 bases and J dropped 5 bases, with 10 bases sitting between them. The CDR3 consists of 14 residues. The DNA for the CDR3 is TGTGCCAGCTCACCACCTACAGAATCATATGGCTACACCTTC. It encodes CASSPPTESYGYTF.

The V and J genes are TRBV9 and TRBJ1-2, with D unclear. Trimming took off 0 bases at V and 8 bases at J, with 14 bases between the two ends. The CDR3 is 14 residues long. Germline V gene data show CDR1 as SGDLS and CDR2 as YYNGEE. This CDR3 is CASSVGVVLSGYTF. For the CDR3, the DNA is TGTGCCAGCAGCGTAGGGGTGGTTTTGAGCGGCTACACCTTC.

The DNA of the CDR3 is TGTGCCAGCAGTTTTGGGGGGACAGGGAACTCACCCCTCCACTTT. It translates to CASSFGGTGNSPLHF. The V gene is TRBV27, the J gene TRBJ1-6, with 9 bases that match TRBD1. Unmatched junction bases numbered 7, after V lost 3 bases and J lost 10 bases. The CDR3 covers 15 residues. CDR1 MNHEY and CDR2 SMNVEV come from the germline V gene (reference sequence).

The chain couples TRBV5-4 to TRBJ1-2; D is perhaps TRBD1 (6 bases). CDR1 and CDR2 (germline): SGHNT, YYREEE (reference sequence). Deletions cut 4 bases from V and 7 bases from J, with 14 bases between. The CDR3 has 13 amino acids. The chain's CDR3 is CASSGVGQTGYTF. The CDR3 region has the DNA TGTGCCAGCAGCGGCGTCGGACAGACTGGCTACACCTTC.

The CDR3 sequence: CASSVALGQPQHF. Here the CDR3 DNA reads TGTGCCAGCAGCGTAGCTTTGGGTCAGCCCCAGCATTTT. The chain joins TRBV9 to TRBJ1-5; D uncertain. CDR1 is SGDLS, CDR2 YYNGEE, per germline. V was shortened by 0 bases and J by 6 bases, with 7 bases between the two germline ends. The CDR3 totals 13 residues.

V usage is TRBV19 and J usage is TRBJ1-5; tentative D call: TRBD1 (5 bases). Germline V gives CDR1 LNHDA, CDR2 SQIVND (reference sequence). V was cut by 4 bases and J by 4 bases, with 8 bases left in between. The CDR3 is 13 residues long. The CDR3 DNA reads TGTGCCAGTAGTACCCACAGGAATCAGCCCCAGCATTTT. Its translation: CASSTHRNQPQHF.

The chain uses TRBV24-1 and TRBJ2-2; 7 nucleotides agree with TRBD1. V shed 3 bases, J shed 5 bases, and the junction held 5 bases outside the gene matches. The germline CDR1 and CDR2 sequences are KGHDR and SFDVKD. The CDR3 totals 15 residues. The CDR3 nucleotides are TGTGCCACCAGTGATCTCGACAGGGATACCGGGGAGCTGTTTTTT. Protein: CATSDLDRDTGELFF.

The chain links TRBV7-8 to TRBJ1-1; no firm D call. Germline assignment: CDR1 SGHVS and CDR2 FQNEAQ. This CDR3 is built from 13 residues. V lost 5 bases to trimming and J lost 2 bases, with 9 bases between them. The CDR3 loop is CASSMTLNTEAFF. The CDR3 DNA reads TGTGCCAGCAGCATGACACTTAACACTGAAGCTTTCTTT.

The chain couples TRBV5-4 to TRBJ2-7; TRBD1 might be the D (7 bases). The CDR3 consists of 13 residues. V was pared by 2 bases and J by 7 bases, with 13 bases between. In germline, CDR1 is SGHNT, CDR2 YYREEE (reference sequence). CDR3 nucleotide sequence: TGTGCCAGCAGCTTCCAACAGGGGAGGGAGCAGTACTTC. This translates into CASSFQQGREQYF.

The rearrangement links TRBV4-2 to TRBJ2-7; perhaps TRBD1 as D (5 bases). CDR3 size: 13 residues. Deletions cut 1 base from V and 4 bases from J, with 8 bases between. CDR1 LGHNA and CDR2 YNFKEQ come from the germline V gene. The CDR3 DNA follows: TGTGCCAGCAGCCAAGTTCAGGGTTACGAGCAGTACTTC. As protein: CASSQVQGYEQYF.

The chain employs TRBV6-5 and TRBJ2-1; 7 nucleotides match TRBD2. The germline V gene encodes CDR1 MNHEY and CDR2 SVGAGI. The CDR3 is 15 residues long. Unmatched junction bases numbered 11, after V lost 6 bases and J lost 6 bases. The CDR3 coding sequence is TGTGCCAGCAGAAAGCGAGGGGAGGGCCTCAATGAGCAGTTCTTC. The encoded protein is CASRKRGEGLNEQFF.

The chain carries TRBV5-6 and TRBJ2-7; a weak D match, TRBD2 (5 bases). The V end lost 3 bases, the J end lost 2 bases, and 15 bases lay between the germline ends. The germline gives CDR1 SGHDT, CDR2 YYEEEE. The CDR3 is made up of 15 amino acids. The CDR3, as DNA: TGTGCCAGCAGCTCCGGACTGGACTCAGCCTACGAGCAGTACTTC. Protein product: CASSSGLDSAYEQYF.

The rearrangement links TRBV27 to TRBJ1-2, with D tentatively TRBD1 (5 bases). Germline lookup yields CDR1 MNHEY and CDR2 SMNVEV (reference sequence). The CDR3 totals 12 residues. Deletions cut 4 bases from V and 10 bases from J, with 13 bases between. The CDR3 here is CASSYTGLVYTF. The CDR3, as DNA: TGTGCCAGCAGTTATACAGGACTAGTCTACACCTTC.